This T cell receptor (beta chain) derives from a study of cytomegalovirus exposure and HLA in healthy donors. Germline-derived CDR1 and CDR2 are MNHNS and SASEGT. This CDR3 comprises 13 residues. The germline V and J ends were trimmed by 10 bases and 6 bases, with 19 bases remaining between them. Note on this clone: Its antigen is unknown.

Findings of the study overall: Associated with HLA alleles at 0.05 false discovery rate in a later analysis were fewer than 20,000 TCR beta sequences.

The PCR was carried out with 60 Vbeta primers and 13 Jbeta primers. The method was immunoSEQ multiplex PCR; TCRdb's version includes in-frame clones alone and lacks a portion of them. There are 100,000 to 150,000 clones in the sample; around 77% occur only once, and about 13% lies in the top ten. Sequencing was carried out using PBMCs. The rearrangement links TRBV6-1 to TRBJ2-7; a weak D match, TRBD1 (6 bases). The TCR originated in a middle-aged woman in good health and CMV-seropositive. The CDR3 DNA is TGTGCCAAGGGGGAAAGGAGTCCCGCCGAGCAGTACTTC. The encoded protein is CAKGERSPAEQYF.